This T cell receptor beta chain was profiled in a study of blood T cell repertoires in COVID-19. As for the study in general: The origin of the acute and convalescent COVID-19 samples was the United States, Italy and Spain. The cDNA or gDNA used as material had been derived from T cells, B-cell-depleted T cells, or PBMCs.

The authors' processing: Nucleated cell number was recorded as an estimate derived from reference gene primer amplification. TCRdb's table, derived via immunoSEQ multiplex PCR, lists solely in-frame clones and lacks some. V, J and clone size derive from that table, while D and trimming were established from the DNA sequence. This sample has approximately 100,000 clones, with approximately 91% found just once. Germline CDR1 and CDR2: MNHEY and SVGAGI. The germline V and J ends were trimmed by 4 bases and 6 bases, with 11 bases remaining between them. The CDR3 totals 13 residues. The origin of this receptor is a man in his forties or fifties with acute or convalescent COVID-19. V usage is TRBV6-5 and J usage is TRBJ2-3; D is possibly TRBD1 (6 bases). The material sequenced was peripheral blood. CDR3 residues: CASSFRGGDTQYF. DNA for the CDR3: TGTGCCAGCAGTTTCAGGGGTGGCGATACGCAGTATTTT.